Listed here are 26 T cell receptor beta chains from one sample, sequenced in a study of cytomegalovirus exposure and HLA in healthy donors. PCR used 60 Vbeta primers and 13 Jbeta primers. Sequenced by immunoSEQ multiplex PCR; TCRdb stores in-frame clones only, minus some. The sample includes around 190,000 clones, roughly four fifths of them seen just once. Sequencing was done on a sample of PBMCs. Receptor source: a middle-aged man in good health and CMV-seropositive.

The CDR3 region is CAILEQGLSEQYF. The CDR3 DNA is TGTGCCATCCTAGAACAGGGGTTGTCGGAGCAGTACTTC. V and J are TRBV10-3 and TRBJ2-7, with TRBD1 matching 7 bases. The length of the CDR3 is 13 residues. V lost 8 bases, J lost 7 bases, and 11 bases stayed unmatched. Germline loops: CDR1 ENHRY, CDR2 SYGVKD.

Concerning this clone itself: The sample contains more than one DNA sequence encoding this CDR3. The chain is built from TRBV18 and TRBJ2-7; no clear D. CDR3 length: 14 amino acids. Trimming removed 0 bases from V and 2 bases from J, with 8 bases in between. The V gene's germline CDR1 is KGHSH and CDR2 LQKENI. CDR3 nucleotides: TGTGCCAGCTCACCACCCAGTGGCCCCTACGAGCAGTACTTC. Its protein is CASSPPSGPYEQYF.

The rearrangement joins TRBV2 to TRBJ2-2; D ambiguous. The length of the CDR3 is 15 residues. Germline V gene data show CDR1 as SNHLY and CDR2 as FYNNEI. The V end lost 3 bases, the J end lost 3 bases, and 11 bases lay between the germline ends. This CDR3 reads CASSESGHYTGELFF. The CDR3 nucleotides read TGTGCCAGCAGTGAGTCGGGTCACTACACCGGGGAGCTGTTTTTT.

The V gene is TRBV6-5, the J gene TRBJ2-1; D gene ambiguous. Germline V gives CDR1 MNHEY, CDR2 SVGAGI. CDR3 length: 15 residues. Between the trimmed V and J ends, which lost 6 bases and 0 bases, there was a span of 12 bases. CDR3 coding DNA: TGTGCCAGCAGGTCCGCGGCCGACTCCTACAATGAGCAGTTCTTC. The encoded protein is CASRSAADSYNEQFF.

CDR3 protein: CASSLHTVRGPNSYEQYF. CDR3 nucleotides: TGCGCCAGCAGCTTACACACGGTGCGGGGCCCCAACTCCTACGAGCAGTACTTC. The rearrangement joins TRBV5-1 to TRBJ2-7; weak D call: TRBD2 (6 bases). Trimming removed 2 bases from V and 0 bases from J, with 21 bases in between. The CDR3 is made up of 18 amino acids. Germline loops: CDR1 SGHRS, CDR2 YFSETQ.

The V call is TRBV5-1, the J call TRBJ1-2; TRBD1 agrees at 7 bases. Trimming cost V 3 bases and J 9 bases; bases outside gene matches: 11. CDR1 and CDR2 (germline): SGHRS, YFSETQ. The CDR3 length is 14 residues. CDR3 coding DNA: TGCGCCAGCAGCTCTCAGACAGGGACCATACGCTACACCTTC. It yields the protein CASSSQTGTIRYTF.

This clone came up a few times. This rearrangement joins TRBV6-5 to TRBJ1-1, with D hard to call. CDR1 and CDR2 from the germline V gene are MNHEY and SVGAGI. This CDR3 has 12 amino acids. Trimming pared 6 bases from V and 4 bases from J, leaving 9 bases between. DNA for the CDR3: TGTGCCAGCAGAGGAGAGGGCACTGAAGCTTTCTTT. This gives the protein CASRGEGTEAFF.

In its sample, this clone was seen once. The gene calls are TRBV4-1 and TRBJ2-1; the D gene is possibly TRBD1 (6 bases). This CDR3 is 14 amino acids long. V gave up 1 base and J gave up 5 bases, with 9 bases separating them. Germline CDR1 and CDR2: MGHRA and YSYEKL. The CDR3 DNA is TGCGCCAGCAGCCAAGTAACAGGGAACAATGAGCAGTTCTTC. Residues: CASSQVTGNNEQFF.

V gene TRBV25-1 combines with J gene TRBJ1-4, with no clear D. The CDR3 extends over 16 amino acids. Germline CDR1 MGHDK, CDR2 SYGVNS. With 0 bases removed from V and 4 bases from J, the gap between germline ends came to 12 bases. CDR3 sequence reads: CASSEYRGPFNEKLFF. CDR3 DNA: TGTGCCAGCAGTGAATATCGGGGTCCCTTTAATGAAAAACTGTTTTTT.

CDR3 amino acids: CAIRGSGANVLTF. The CDR3 bases are TGTGCCATCCGGGGATCTGGGGCCAACGTCCTGACTTTC. V is TRBV28 and J is TRBJ2-6, with D possibly matching TRBD2 (5 bases). Germline V gene sequence: CDR1 MDHEN, CDR2 SYDVKM. The CDR3 extends over 13 amino acids. Trimming stripped 10 bases from V and 1 base from J, with 8 bases between.

The rearrangement links TRBV10-3 to TRBJ1-4; maybe TRBD1 (6 bases). Germline lookup yields CDR1 ENHRY and CDR2 SYGVKD. Trimming cost V 2 bases and J 4 bases, with 11 bases left between them. There are 15 residues in the CDR3. The CDR3 protein is CAISEGGLSNEKLFF. The DNA of the CDR3 is TGTGCCATCAGTGAGGGGGGCCTTAGTAATGAAAAACTGTTTTTT.

V is TRBV5-1 and J is TRBJ2-5; D call uncertain. The CDR3 runs to 11 residues. From germline, CDR1 is SGHRS and CDR2 YFSETQ. Deletions cut 2 bases from V and 5 bases from J, with 4 bases between. DNA for the CDR3: TGCGCCAGCAGCTTTGGCGAGACCCAGTACTTC. Translated, it gives CASSFGETQYF.

This clone has a single count. CDR3: CASSWGTVPTTDTQYF. The CDR3 DNA sequence: TGCGCCAGCAGCTGGGGGACAGTCCCCACCACAGATACGCAGTATTTT. The chain has TRBV5-1 and TRBJ2-3; 7 bases match TRBD1. Germline assignment: CDR1 SGHRS and CDR2 YFSETQ. The CDR3 has 16 amino acids. With 3 bases clipped from V and 2 bases from J, the junction kept 9 bases outside the gene matches.

This clone appeared many times. The J gene is TRBJ1-1, the V gene TRBV11-2; D may be TRBD1 (6 bases). Germline CDR1 is SGHAT and CDR2 is FQNNGV. With 6 bases removed from V and 1 base from J, the gap between germline ends came to 18 bases. The CDR3 runs 16 residues. CDR3 in amino acids: CASRVFVGARNTEAFF. The CDR3 nucleotides read TGTGCCAGCAGAGTCTTCGTGGGGGCCAGGAACACTGAAGCTTTCTTT.

The chain employs TRBV19 and TRBJ2-1; 7 bases line up with TRBD2. The CDR3 consists of 13 residues. Unmatched junction bases numbered 5, after V lost 6 bases and J lost 6 bases. CDR1 and CDR2 from the germline V gene are LNHDA and SQIVND (reference sequence). The CDR3 coding sequence is TGTGCCAGTAGGGGGGAGGGCGGCAATGAGCAGTTCTTC. It encodes CASRGEGGNEQFF.

CDR3 sequence: CASSQVPREYQPQHF. In DNA form, the CDR3 reads TGTGCCAGCAGCCAGGTCCCGAGGGAGTATCAGCCCCAGCATTTT. V is TRBV6-5 and J is TRBJ1-5; D unresolved. This CDR3 has 15 residues. CDR1 and CDR2 from the germline V gene are MNHEY and SVGAGI. Trimming left V 6 bases short and J 5 bases short, with 17 bases between.

The V and J genes are TRBV28 and TRBJ1-2, with 11 positions matching TRBD1. Germline lookup yields CDR1 MDHEN and CDR2 SYDVKM. This CDR3 comprises 15 residues. Trimming at V came to 7 bases and at J to 4 bases, leaving 8 bases not matched to a gene. The CDR3 DNA sequence: TGTGCCAGCAACATACCGGGACAGGGGGGCTATGGCTACACCTTC. Translating it yields CASNIPGQGGYGYTF.

As DNA, the CDR3 is TGTGCCAGCAGTGAAGATTTAGCGGGAGTTGGAGGCTCCTACGAGCAGTACTTC. This gives the protein CASSEDLAGVGGSYEQYF. The chain combines TRBV6-1 with TRBJ2-7, with 9 bases matching TRBD2. The CDR3 is 18 amino acids. V lost 1 base and J lost 0; bases outside the gene matches: 10. The V gene's germline CDR1 is MNHNS and CDR2 SASEGT.

This sequence joins TRBV29-1 and TRBJ1-2; TRBD1 matches 7 bases. Unmatched junction bases numbered 7, after V lost 6 bases and J lost 3 bases. This CDR3 region has 13 residues. Germline-derived CDR1 and CDR2 are SQVTM and ANQGSEA. The CDR3 is CSVSEGTDYGYTF. CDR3 DNA sequence: TGCAGCGTATCAGAGGGGACAGACTATGGCTACACCTTC. Drawing the rest from reference TRBV29-1 and TRBJ1-2, the complete variable domain is SAVISQKPSRDICQRGTSLTIQCQVDSQVTMMFWYRQQPGQSLTLIATANQGSEATYESGFVIDKFPISRPNLTFSTLTVSNMSPEDSSIYLCSVSEGTDYGYTFGSGTRLTVV.

Only a few counts were recorded for this clone. The rearrangement links TRBV19 to TRBJ2-1; 7 bases agree with TRBD1. CDR3 size: 14 residues. Losses at the gene ends were 5 bases for V and 8 bases for J; bases not matched to a gene: 9. The germline CDR1 and CDR2 sequences are LNHDA and SQIVND (reference sequence). CDR3 residues: CASSSPGTEDEQFF. In DNA, the CDR3 is TGTGCCAGTAGTTCCCCCGGGACAGAGGATGAGCAGTTCTTC.

The rearrangement uses TRBV6-1 and TRBJ2-3, with 7 nucleotides matching TRBD2. This CDR3 comprises 15 residues. Germline assignment: CDR1 MNHNS and CDR2 SASEGT. The V gene end was trimmed by 2 bases and the J gene end by 2 bases; junction bases not matched to a gene: 4. The CDR3 region is CASSELAALTDTQYF. In DNA form, the CDR3 reads TGTGCCAGCAGTGAACTAGCGGCTCTCACAGATACGCAGTATTTT.

J is TRBJ2-1 and V is TRBV7-2, with TRBD2 matching over 7 bases. J lost 1 base, V lost 4 bases, and 7 bases had no gene match. The CDR3 length is 16 residues. Germline lookup yields CDR1 SGHTA and CDR2 FQGNSA. The CDR3 sequence is CASSSGGGLSYNEQFF. As DNA, the CDR3 is TGTGCCAGCAGCTCGGGGGGAGGGCTTTCCTACAATGAGCAGTTCTTC.

This clone has a single count. V is TRBV2 and J is TRBJ2-6; tentative D call: TRBD1 (6 bases). The germline V gene encodes CDR1 SNHLY and CDR2 FYNNEI. The CDR3 covers 15 residues. Trimming cost V 5 bases and J 2 bases, with 10 bases left between them. Here the CDR3 DNA reads TGTGCCAGCAGTATACAGGGAACTGGGGCCAACGTCCTGACTTTC. Residues: CASSIQGTGANVLTF.

The rearrangement links TRBV6-1 to TRBJ1-2, with TRBD1 matching 8 bases. CDR3 length: 15 residues. V lost 1 base and J lost 4; bases outside the gene matches: 5. In germline, CDR1 is MNHNS, CDR2 SASEGT. CDR3 in amino acids: CASSEGTGPVYGYTF. CDR3 sequence (DNA): TGTGCCAGCAGTGAAGGGACAGGGCCGGTCTATGGCTACACCTTC.

In regard to this clone: At one boundary the junction diverges from the germline segment, which might be a read error. This chain uses TRBV5-1 with TRBJ2-3; TRBD2 aligns across 9 bases. CDR1 and CDR2 from the germline V gene are SGHRS and YFSETQ. This CDR3 is built from 16 residues. In DNA form, the CDR3 reads TGCGCCAGCAGCTTGAAGGGTAGCGGGAGCATAGATACGCAGTATTTT. It translates to CASSLKGSGSIDTQYF.

CDR3 region: CASSLSQNNEQFF. DNA of the CDR3: TGTGCCAGCAGCTTAAGTCAGAACAATGAGCAGTTCTTC. The chain combines TRBV11-3 with TRBJ2-1; unclear D gene. V lost 2 bases, J lost 5 bases, and 7 bases lay in between. Germline assignment: CDR1 SGHNT and CDR2 YENEEA. There are 13 residues in the CDR3.